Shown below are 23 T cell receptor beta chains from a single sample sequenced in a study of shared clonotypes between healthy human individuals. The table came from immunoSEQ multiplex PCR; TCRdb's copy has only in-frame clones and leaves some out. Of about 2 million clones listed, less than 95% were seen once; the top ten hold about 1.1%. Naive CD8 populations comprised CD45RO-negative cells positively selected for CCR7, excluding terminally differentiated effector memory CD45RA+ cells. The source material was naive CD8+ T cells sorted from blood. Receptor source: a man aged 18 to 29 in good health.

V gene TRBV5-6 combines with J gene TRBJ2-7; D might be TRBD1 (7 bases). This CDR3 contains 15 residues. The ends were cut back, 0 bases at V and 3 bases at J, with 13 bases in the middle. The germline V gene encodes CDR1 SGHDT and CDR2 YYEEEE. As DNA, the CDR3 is TGTGCCAGCAGCTTGGAGCAGGGGGGATTCTACGAGCAGTACTTC. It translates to CASSLEQGGFYEQYF. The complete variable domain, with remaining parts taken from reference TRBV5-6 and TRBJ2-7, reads DAGVTQSPTHLIKTRGQQVTLRCSPKSGHDTVSWYQQALGQGPQFIFQYYEEEERQRGNFPDRFSGHQFPNYSSELNVNALLLGDSALYLCASSLEQGGFYEQYFGPGTRLTVT.

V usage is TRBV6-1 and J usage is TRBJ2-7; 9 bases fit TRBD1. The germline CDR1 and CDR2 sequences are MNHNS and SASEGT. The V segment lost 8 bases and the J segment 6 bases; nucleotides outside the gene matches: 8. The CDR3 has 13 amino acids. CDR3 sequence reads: CASRGTGMGEQYF. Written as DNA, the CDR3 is TGTGCCAGCCGGGGGACAGGGATGGGCGAGCAGTACTTC.

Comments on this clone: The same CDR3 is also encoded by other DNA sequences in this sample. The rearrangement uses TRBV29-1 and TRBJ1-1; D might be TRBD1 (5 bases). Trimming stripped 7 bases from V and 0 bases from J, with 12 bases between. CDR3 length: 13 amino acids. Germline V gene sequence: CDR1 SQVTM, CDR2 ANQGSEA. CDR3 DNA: TGCAGCGCTACCGACAGATTGAACACTGAAGCTTTCTTT. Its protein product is CSATDRLNTEAFF.

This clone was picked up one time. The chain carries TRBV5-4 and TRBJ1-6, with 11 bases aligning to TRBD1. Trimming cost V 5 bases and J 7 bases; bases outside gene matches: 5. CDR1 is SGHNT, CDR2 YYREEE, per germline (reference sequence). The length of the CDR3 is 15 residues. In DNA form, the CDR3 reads TGTGCCAGCAGTCTGGGACAGGGGGGAAATTCACCCCTCCACTTT. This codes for CASSLGQGGNSPLHF.

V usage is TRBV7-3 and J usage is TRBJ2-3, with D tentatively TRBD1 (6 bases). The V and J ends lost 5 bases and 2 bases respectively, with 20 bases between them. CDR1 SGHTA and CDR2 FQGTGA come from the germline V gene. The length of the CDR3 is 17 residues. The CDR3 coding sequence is TGTGCCAGCAGCCCTTACCCCTGGGGGCCCTCCACAGATACGCAGTATTTT. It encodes CASSPYPWGPSTDTQYF. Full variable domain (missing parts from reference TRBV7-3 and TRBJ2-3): GAGVSQTPSNKVTEKGKYVELRCDPISGHTALYWYRQSLGQGPEFLIYFQGTGAADDSGLPNDRFFAVRPEGSVSTLKIQRTERGDSAVYLCASSPYPWGPSTDTQYFGPGTRLTVL.

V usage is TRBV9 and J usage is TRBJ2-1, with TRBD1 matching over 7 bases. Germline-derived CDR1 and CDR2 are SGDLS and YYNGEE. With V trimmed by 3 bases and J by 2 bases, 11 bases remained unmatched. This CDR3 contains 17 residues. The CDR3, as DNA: TGTGCCAGCAGCGCGCCAGTGGGGACAGAGCCCTACAATGAGCAGTTCTTC. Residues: CASSAPVGTEPYNEQFF.

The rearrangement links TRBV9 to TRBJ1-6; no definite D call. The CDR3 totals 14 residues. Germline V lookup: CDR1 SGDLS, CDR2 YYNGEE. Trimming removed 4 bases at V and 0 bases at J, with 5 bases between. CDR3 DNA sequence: TGTGCCAGCAGCTCACGCTCCTATAATTCACCCCTCCACTTT. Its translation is CASSSRSYNSPLHF.

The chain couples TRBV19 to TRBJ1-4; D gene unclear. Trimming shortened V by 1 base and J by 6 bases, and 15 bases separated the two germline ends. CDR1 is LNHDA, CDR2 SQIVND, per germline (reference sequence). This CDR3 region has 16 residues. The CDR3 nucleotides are TGTGCCAGTAGTATAGGGGATACCCGAGCGGATGAAAAACTGTTTTTT. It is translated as CASSIGDTRADEKLFF.

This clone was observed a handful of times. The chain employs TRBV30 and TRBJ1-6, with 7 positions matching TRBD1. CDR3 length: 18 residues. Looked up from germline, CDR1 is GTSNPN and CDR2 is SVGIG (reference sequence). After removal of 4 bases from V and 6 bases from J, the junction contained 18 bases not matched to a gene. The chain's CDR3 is CAWNRGQPSLPFNSPLHF. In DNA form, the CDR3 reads TGTGCCTGGAATCGGGGACAGCCCAGCTTGCCTTTTAATTCACCCCTCCACTTT.

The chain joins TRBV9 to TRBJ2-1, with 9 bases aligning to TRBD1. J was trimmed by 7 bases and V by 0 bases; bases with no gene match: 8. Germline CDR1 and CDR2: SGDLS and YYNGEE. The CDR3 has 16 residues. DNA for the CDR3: TGTGCCAGCAGCGTAGCTTGGGACGGGACAGGGAATGAGCAGTTCTTC. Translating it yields CASSVAWDGTGNEQFF.

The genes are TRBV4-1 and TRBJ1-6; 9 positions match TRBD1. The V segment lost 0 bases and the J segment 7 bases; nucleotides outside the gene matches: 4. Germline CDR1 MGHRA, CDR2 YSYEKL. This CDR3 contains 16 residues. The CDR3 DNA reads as TGCGCCAGCAGCCAAGACTCACAGGGGGCAAATTCACCCCTCCACTTT. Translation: CASSQDSQGANSPLHF.

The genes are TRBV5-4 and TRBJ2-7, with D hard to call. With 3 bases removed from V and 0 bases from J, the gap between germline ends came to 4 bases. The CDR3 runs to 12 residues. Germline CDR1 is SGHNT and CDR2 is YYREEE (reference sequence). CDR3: CASSSTSYEQYF. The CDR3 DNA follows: TGTGCCAGCAGCTCCACCTCCTACGAGCAGTACTTC. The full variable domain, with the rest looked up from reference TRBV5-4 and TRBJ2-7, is ETGVTQSPTHLIKTRGQQVTLRCSSQSGHNTVSWYQQALGQGPQFIFQYYREEENGRGNFPPRFSGLQFPNYSSELNVNALELDDSALYLCASSSTSYEQYFGPGTRLTVT.

CDR3 in DNA: TGTGCCAGCAGGCTGCGGGGCAGTTTTTATGGCTACACCTTC. Translation gives CASRLRGSFYGYTF. The V call is TRBV27, the J call TRBJ1-2, with D maybe TRBD1 (5 bases). Trimming cost V 6 bases and J 5 bases, with 16 bases left between them. CDR1 is MNHEY and CDR2 is SMNVEV in the germline V gene (reference sequence). This CDR3 comprises 14 residues.

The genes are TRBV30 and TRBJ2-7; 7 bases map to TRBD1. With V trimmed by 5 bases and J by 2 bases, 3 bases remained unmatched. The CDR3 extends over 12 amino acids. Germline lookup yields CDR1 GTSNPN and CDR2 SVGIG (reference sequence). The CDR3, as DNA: TGTGCCTGGGGACAGGCGACCTACGAGCAGTACTTC. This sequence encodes CAWGQATYEQYF. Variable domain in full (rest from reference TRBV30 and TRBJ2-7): SQTIHQWPATLVQPVGSPLSLECTVEGTSNPNLYWYRQAAGRGLQLLFYSVGIGQISSEVPQNLSASRPQDRQFILSSKKLLLSDSGFYLCAWGQATYEQYFGPGTRLTVT.

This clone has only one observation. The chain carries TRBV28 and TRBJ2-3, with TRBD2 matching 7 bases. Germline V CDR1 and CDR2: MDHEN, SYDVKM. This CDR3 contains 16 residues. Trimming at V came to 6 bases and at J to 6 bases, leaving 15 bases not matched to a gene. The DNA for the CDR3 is TGTGCCAGCAGCCTCCCGGGGGGACGCCTAGCGGATACGCAGTATTTT. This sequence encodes CASSLPGGRLADTQYF.

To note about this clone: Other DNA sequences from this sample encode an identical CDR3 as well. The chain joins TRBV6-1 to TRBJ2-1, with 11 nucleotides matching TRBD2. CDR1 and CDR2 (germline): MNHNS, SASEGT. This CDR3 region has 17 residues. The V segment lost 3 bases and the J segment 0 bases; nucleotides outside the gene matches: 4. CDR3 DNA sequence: TGTGCCAGCAGTGAGCTAGCGGGAGGTCCCTCCTACAATGAGCAGTTCTTC. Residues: CASSELAGGPSYNEQFF.

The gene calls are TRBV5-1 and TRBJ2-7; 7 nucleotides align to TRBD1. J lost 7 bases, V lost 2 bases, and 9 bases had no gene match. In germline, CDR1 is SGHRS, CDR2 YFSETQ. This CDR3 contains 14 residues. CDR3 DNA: TGCGCCAGCAGCTTCCGGGACAGCCTAAAGGAGCAGTACTTC. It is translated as CASSFRDSLKEQYF.

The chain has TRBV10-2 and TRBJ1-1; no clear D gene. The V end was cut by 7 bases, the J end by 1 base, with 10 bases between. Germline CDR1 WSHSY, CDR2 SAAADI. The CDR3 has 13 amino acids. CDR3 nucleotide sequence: TGCGCCAGCATCTGGACGCCGAACACTGAAGCTTTCTTT. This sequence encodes CASIWTPNTEAFF.

CDR3 bases: TGTGCCAGCAGCCGGGGAGGACAGGGGGTAAATGGCTACACCTTC. It codes for CASSRGGQGVNGYTF. This chain links TRBV4-2 with TRBJ1-2; 10 bases are a match to TRBD1. This CDR3 spans 15 amino acids. Trimming took 4 bases from V and 6 from J; bases not matched to a gene: 8. Germline lookup yields CDR1 LGHNA and CDR2 YNFKEQ.

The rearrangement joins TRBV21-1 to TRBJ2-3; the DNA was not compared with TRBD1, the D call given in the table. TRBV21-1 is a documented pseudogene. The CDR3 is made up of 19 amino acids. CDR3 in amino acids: CASSKARQGTTLSTDTQYF. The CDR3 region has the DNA TGTGCCAGCAGCAAAGCGCGTCAGGGGACGACCTTATCCACAGATACGCAGTATTTT.

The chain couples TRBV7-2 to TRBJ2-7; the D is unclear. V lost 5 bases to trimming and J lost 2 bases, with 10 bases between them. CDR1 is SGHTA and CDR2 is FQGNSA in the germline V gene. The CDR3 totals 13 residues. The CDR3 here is CASSAGPTYEQYF. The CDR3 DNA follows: TGTGCCAGCAGCGCCGGGCCAACCTACGAGCAGTACTTC.

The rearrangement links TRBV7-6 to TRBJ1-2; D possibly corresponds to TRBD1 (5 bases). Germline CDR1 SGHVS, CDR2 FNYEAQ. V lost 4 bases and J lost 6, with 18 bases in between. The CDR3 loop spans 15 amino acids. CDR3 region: CASSSGMDLGHGYTF. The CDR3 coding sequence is TGTGCCAGCAGCTCCGGAATGGACTTGGGGCATGGCTACACCTTC.

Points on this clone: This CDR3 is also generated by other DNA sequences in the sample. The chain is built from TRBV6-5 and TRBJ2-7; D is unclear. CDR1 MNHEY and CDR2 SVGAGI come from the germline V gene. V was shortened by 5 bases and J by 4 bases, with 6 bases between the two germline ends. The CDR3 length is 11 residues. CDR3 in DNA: TGTGCCAGCAGTGTTGGGTACGAGCAGTACTTC. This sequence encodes CASSVGYEQYF.